This TCR beta chain was identified during a study of blood T cell repertoires in COVID-19. Overall study context: Sites across the United States, Italy and Spain contributed samples from acute and convalescent COVID-19.

Original processing methods: Estimates of nucleated cell counts were drawn from the amplification of reference gene primers. Sequencing used immunoSEQ multiplex PCR; TCRdb keeps in-frame clones, though not all of them. For V, J and clone size, that table is used; D and trimming come from the DNA. There are 200,000 to 250,000 clones in the sample; about three quarters occur only once, and 4.5% to 7% lies in the top ten. The V gene lost 8 bases and the J gene lost 7 bases, with 11 bases spanning the gap. CDR3 size: 12 residues. Per germline, CDR1 MNHEY and CDR2 SVGAGI. The J gene is TRBJ1-4, the V gene TRBV6-5; weak D call: TRBD1 (5 bases). This TCR derives from a woman aged 70-85 years with acute or convalescent COVID-19. The sequencing input was peripheral blood. The CDR3 region is CASRGIGEKLFF. The CDR3 DNA reads TGTGCCAGCCGGGGGATTGGTGAAAAACTGTTTTTT.